This T cell receptor beta chain was captured in a study of beta chain features in type 1 diabetes. Of the isolated RNA, all was reverse transcribed, and so the sequenced material was expressed TCRB transcripts. Sequencing was performed with immunoSEQ multiplex PCR; in TCRdb, only in-frame clones are kept and a portion is missing. Seen here are hundreds of thousands of clones, approximately 28% observed once, and the top ten hold 0.05% to 0.07%. This clone appeared a few times. V shed 3 bases and J shed 6 bases, with 13 bases lying between them. Germline CDR1 SGDLS, CDR2 YYNGEE. This CDR3 spans 13 amino acids.

V and J are TRBV9 and TRBJ2-7; D is possibly TRBD1 or TRBD2 (5 bases each). Sequencing was done on a sample of naive CD4+ T cells from blood. The sequence was collected from a man between 18 and 35 years old in good health. CDR3 nucleotide sequence: TGTGCCAGCAGCGCCTCGATGGGGGTCGAGCAGTACTTC. Translated: CASSASMGVEQYF.